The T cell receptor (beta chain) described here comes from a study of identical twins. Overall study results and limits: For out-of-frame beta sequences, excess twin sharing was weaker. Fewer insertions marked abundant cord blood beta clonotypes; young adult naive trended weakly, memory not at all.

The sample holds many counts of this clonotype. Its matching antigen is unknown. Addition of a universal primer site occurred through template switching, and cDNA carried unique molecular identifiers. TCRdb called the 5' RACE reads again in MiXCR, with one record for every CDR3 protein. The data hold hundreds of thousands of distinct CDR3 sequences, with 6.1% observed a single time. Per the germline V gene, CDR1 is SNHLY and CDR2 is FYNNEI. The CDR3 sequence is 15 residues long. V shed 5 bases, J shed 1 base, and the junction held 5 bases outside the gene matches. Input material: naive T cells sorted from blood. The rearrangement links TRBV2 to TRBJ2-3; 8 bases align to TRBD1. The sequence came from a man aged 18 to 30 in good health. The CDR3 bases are TGTGCCAGCAGTCCGGACAGGGTGGGCACAGATACGCAGTATTTT. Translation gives CASSPDRVGTDTQYF.